These T cell receptor beta chains were read from a single sample in a study of T cells expressing NK-cell markers. TCRdb reprocessed the 5' RACE reads; each CDR3 protein has one entry and no DNA is given. The sample has 160,000 or so distinct CDR3 sequences. Sequenced sample: blood T cells: a sorted CD56 or NKG2C T cell subset, CD4+ or CD8+ T cells, or bulk PBMC T cells (not recorded which). These receptors all come from a woman aged 18 to 75 in good health. CDR3s include the opening cysteine and the closing phenylalanine or tryptophan.

J gene: TRBJ2-7; V gene: TRBV18; CDR3 protein: CASSLSQLPFYEQYF
J gene: TRBJ2-7; V gene: TRBV6-5; CDR3 protein: CASSYWCYSIYEQYF
J gene: TRBJ2-1; V gene: TRBV5-6; CDR3 protein: CASTRPPLHEQFF
J gene: TRBJ2-1; V gene: TRBV6-2/TRBV6-3; CDR3 protein: CASSRRPAYEQFF
J gene: TRBJ2-7; V gene: TRBV6-5; CDR3 protein: CASSSLEGLAGGPYEQYF
J gene: TRBJ2-1; V gene: TRBV28; CDR3 protein: CASSSPGTQRQFF
J gene: TRBJ2-2; V gene: TRBV7-2; CDR3 protein: CASSLALRGELFF
J gene: TRBJ2-3; V gene: TRBV9; CDR3 protein: CASSVEPGATRDTQYF
J gene: TRBJ2-7; V gene: TRBV30; CDR3 protein: CAWSVWQSSTYEQYF
J gene: TRBJ1-6; V gene: TRBV14; CDR3 protein: CASSQVGLNSPLHF
J gene: TRBJ1-1; V gene: TRBV5-1; CDR3 protein: CASSLRDGNTEAFF
J gene: TRBJ2-2; V gene: TRBV11-1; CDR3 protein: CASGTGVTGELFF
J gene: TRBJ2-1; V gene: TRBV18; CDR3 protein: CASSPYTEHNEQFF
J gene: TRBJ2-2; V gene: TRBV20-1; CDR3 protein: CSARGQGAAGELFF
J gene: TRBJ2-3; V gene: TRBV7-2; CDR3 protein: CASSLAAPTVNTQYF
J gene: TRBJ2-7; V gene: TRBV5-1; CDR3 protein: CASSGSPDSYEQYF
J gene: TRBJ2-7; V gene: TRBV5-1; CDR3 protein: CASSSGGGARYEQYF
J gene: TRBJ1-2; V gene: TRBV20-1; CDR3 protein: CSARSQGGGYTF
J gene: TRBJ2-5; V gene: TRBV6-2/TRBV6-3; CDR3 protein: CASSYGETQYF
J gene: TRBJ2-3; V gene: TRBV12-3/TRBV12-4; CDR3 protein: CLLGGTDTQYF
J gene: TRBJ2-2; V gene: TRBV10-3; CDR3 protein: CAIGTGAQRDTGELFF
J gene: TRBJ1-4; V gene: TRBV6-5; CDR3 protein: CASSYSGARGQEKLFF
J gene: TRBJ2-2; V gene: TRBV24-1; CDR3 protein: CATSDAGNTGELFF
J gene: TRBJ2-1; V gene: TRBV29-1; CDR3 protein: CSVTLRGTSRYNEQFF
J gene: TRBJ1-6; V gene: TRBV12-3/TRBV12-4; CDR3 protein: CAITDGVGSPLHF
J gene: TRBJ1-1; V gene: TRBV3-1; CDR3 protein: CASSPGTLGVNTEAFF
J gene: TRBJ2-5; V gene: TRBV7-8; CDR3 protein: CASSIGTGGETQYF
J gene: TRBJ2-1; V gene: TRBV7-3; CDR3 protein: CASSFPGTGSNEQFF
J gene: TRBJ2-2; V gene: TRBV12-3/TRBV12-4; CDR3 protein: CASTRPRGTGELFF
J gene: TRBJ2-2; V gene: TRBV5-1; CDR3 protein: CASSLGLIPGELFF
J gene: TRBJ2-2; V gene: TRBV12-3/TRBV12-4; CDR3 protein: CASSQGGRYTGELFF
J gene: TRBJ2-2; V gene: TRBV2; CDR3 protein: CASSLTSGSITGELFF
J gene: TRBJ1-1; V gene: TRBV6-1; CDR3 protein: CASRAYVNTEAFF
J gene: TRBJ2-7; V gene: TRBV3-1; CDR3 protein: CAAEGLSYEQYF
J gene: TRBJ2-1; V gene: TRBV3-1; CDR3 protein: CASSQGGLAASYNEQFF
J gene: TRBJ1-2; V gene: TRBV5-4; CDR3 protein: CASSQGDGYGYTF
J gene: TRBJ1-6; V gene: TRBV25-1; CDR3 protein: CASSDPTGGSVNSPLHF
J gene: TRBJ2-3; V gene: TRBV5-1; CDR3 protein: CASSLSGGPSDTQYF
J gene: TRBJ2-5; V gene: TRBV5-1; CDR3 protein: CASSFAAPAVRKTQYF
J gene: TRBJ1-6; V gene: TRBV2; CDR3 protein: CASSEGGSNSPLHF
J gene: TRBJ2-6; V gene: TRBV7-9; CDR3 protein: CASSSRRGSGANVLTF
J gene: TRBJ1-4; V gene: TRBV29-1; CDR3 protein: CSVNQGNGEKLFF
J gene: TRBJ2-1; V gene: TRBV4-1; CDR3 protein: CASSQDPREGPFSYNEQFF
J gene: TRBJ1-1; V gene: TRBV20-1; CDR3 protein: CRLLGNTEAFF
J gene: TRBJ2-1; V gene: TRBV7-6; CDR3 protein: CASSSTTRDRGKGDNEQFF
J gene: TRBJ2-7; V gene: TRBV28; CDR3 protein: CASSFPGFSYEQYF
J gene: TRBJ1-2; V gene: TRBV20-1; CDR3 protein: CSARDVGGAAYGYTF
J gene: TRBJ2-3; V gene: TRBV12-3/TRBV12-4; CDR3 protein: CASSLGGRQGTDTQYF
J gene: TRBJ1-5; V gene: TRBV6-4; CDR3 protein: CASREYRVTQHF
J gene: TRBJ2-1; V gene: TRBV14; CDR3 protein: CASSQDERMTYNEQFF
J gene: TRBJ2-7; V gene: TRBV12-3/TRBV12-4; CDR3 protein: CASSFTYEQYF
J gene: TRBJ2-2; V gene: TRBV28; CDR3 protein: CASSPPLFGTGELFF
J gene: TRBJ2-3; V gene: TRBV7-9; CDR3 protein: CASSFDGGPRTDTQYF
J gene: TRBJ2-1; V gene: TRBV14; CDR3 protein: CASSHRTSSESGSNEQFF